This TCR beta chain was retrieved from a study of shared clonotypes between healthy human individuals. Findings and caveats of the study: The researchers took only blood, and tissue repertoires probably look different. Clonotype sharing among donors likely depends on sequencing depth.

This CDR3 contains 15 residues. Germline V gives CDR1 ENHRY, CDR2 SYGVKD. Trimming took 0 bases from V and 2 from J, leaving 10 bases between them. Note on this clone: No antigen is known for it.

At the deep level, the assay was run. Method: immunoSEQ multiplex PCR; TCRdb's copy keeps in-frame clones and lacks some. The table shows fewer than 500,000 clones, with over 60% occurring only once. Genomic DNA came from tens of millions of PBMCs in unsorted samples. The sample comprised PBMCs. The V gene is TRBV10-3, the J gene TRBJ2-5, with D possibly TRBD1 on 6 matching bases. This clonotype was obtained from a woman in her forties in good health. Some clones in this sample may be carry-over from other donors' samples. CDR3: CAISESQGIQETQYF. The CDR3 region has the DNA TGTGCCATCAGTGAGTCACAGGGCATACAAGAGACCCAGTACTTC.